The 27 T cell receptor beta chains reported below all come from one sample, sequenced in a study of tumour-infiltrating T cells in Burkitt lymphoma. Profiling relied on immunoSEQ multiplex PCR, and the TCRdb table lists in-frame clones only, not all of them. The table shows about 1,100 clones, with around 15% occurring only once. Sequencing was performed on tumor tissue. These receptors all stem from a human donor with Burkitt lymphoma.

This chain connects TRBV6-7 to TRBJ1-6; 9 bases match TRBD1. TRBV6-7 is an ORF, and what it does is uncertain. After removal of 9 bases from V and 5 bases from J, the junction contained 14 bases not matched to a gene. This CDR3 comprises 17 residues. In DNA, the CDR3 is TGTGCCAGACCTGGGACAGGGCAAAGGACACATAATTCACCCCTCCACTTT. This sequence encodes CARPGTGQRTHNSPLHF.

A few counts support this clone. The rearrangement joins TRBV5-1 to TRBJ2-5; D not certain. The V gene's germline CDR1 is SGHRS and CDR2 YFSETQ. The length of the CDR3 is 14 residues. Deletions cut 8 bases from V and 4 bases from J, with 18 bases between. CDR3 bases: TGCGCCAGTCGAGGCGAGTCAACCCCAGAGACCCAGTACTTC. Amino acids: CASRGESTPETQYF.

V usage is TRBV7-2 and J usage is TRBJ1-5, with 10 positions matching TRBD1. Trimming took 5 bases from V and 3 from J; bases not matched to a gene: 7. This CDR3 comprises 16 residues. The germline gives CDR1 SGHTA, CDR2 FQGNSA. The CDR3 nucleotides read TGTGCCAGCAGCCCAATGGGACAGGGGTTCAATCAGCCCCAGCATTTT. It codes for CASSPMGQGFNQPQHF.

In this sample, this clone is large. This chain uses TRBV2 with TRBJ2-7; 8 bases are a match to TRBD2. Germline V gene lookup returns CDR1 SNHLY and CDR2 FYNNEI. V was pared by 7 bases and J by 2 bases, with 7 bases of the junction left unmatched. CDR3 length: 14 amino acids. Written as DNA, the CDR3 is TGTGCCAGCACCATAAGCGGGGGTCCCTACGAGCAGTACGTC. As protein: CASTISGGPYEQYV.

This clone was counted only a few times. The chain uses TRBV6-1 and TRBJ1-2; D remains ambiguous. Per germline, CDR1 MNHNS and CDR2 SASEGT. CDR3 size: 11 residues. Between the trimmed V and J ends, which lost 7 bases and 5 bases, there was a span of 8 bases. The CDR3 loop is CASTIYYGYTF. The CDR3 region has the DNA TGTGCCAGCACCATCTATTATGGCTACACCTTC.

This chain uses TRBV5-1 with TRBJ2-3; D not certain. The CDR3 is 16 amino acids. V shed 2 bases and J shed 4 bases, with 17 bases lying between them. CDR1 is SGHRS and CDR2 is YFSETQ in the germline V gene. The CDR3 DNA sequence: TGCGCCAGCAGCTTCGAGTTTCACCCGGCCTCAGATACGCAGTATTTT. Protein: CASSFEFHPASDTQYF.

The chain is built from TRBV7-8 and TRBJ2-1; D uncertain. Per germline, CDR1 SGHVS and CDR2 FQNEAQ. V lost 3 bases, J lost 9 bases, and 6 bases lay in between. The CDR3 covers 11 residues. CDR3 in DNA: TGTGCCAGCAGCTTCCCTGGTGAGCAGTTCTTC. Protein product: CASSFPGEQFF.

This clone was counted only a few times. The chain recombines TRBV5-6 with TRBJ1-5; 9 nucleotides line up with TRBD1. CDR1 is SGHDT, CDR2 YYEEEE, per germline. The length of the CDR3 is 15 residues. V was pared by 3 bases and J by 4 bases, with 5 bases of the junction left unmatched. The CDR3, as DNA: TGTGCCAGCAGCTGGTGGACAGGGGCGAATCAGCCCCAGCATTTT. Its protein product is CASSWWTGANQPQHF.

V gene TRBV6-1 combines with J gene TRBJ1-5; the D is unclear. Trimming removed 5 bases at V and 5 bases at J, with 10 bases between. CDR1 is MNHNS, CDR2 SASEGT, per germline. CDR3 length: 13 amino acids. CDR3 sequence reads: CASSKQRDQPQHF. The CDR3 region has the DNA TGTGCCAGCAGTAAGCAGCGTGATCAGCCCCAGCATTTT.

The rearrangement joins TRBV4-1 to TRBJ1-6; a weak D match, TRBD1 (6 bases). Between the trimmed V and J ends, which lost 5 bases and 10 bases, there was a span of 15 bases. The germline gives CDR1 MGHRA, CDR2 YSYEKL. The CDR3 is 14 residues long. As DNA, the CDR3 is TGCGCCAGCAGCAGAGGGGGGACGGGCTCACCCCTCCACTTT. Residues: CASSRGGTGSPLHF.

This clone was counted between two and nine times. The chain uses TRBV19 and TRBJ1-1, with D perhaps matching TRBD1 (6 bases). Germline V lookup: CDR1 LNHDA, CDR2 SQIVND (reference sequence). Trimming took 4 bases from V and 7 from J, leaving 13 bases between them. The CDR3 extends over 13 amino acids. The CDR3 DNA reads TGTGCCAGTAGTACAGGGACACCCGGTGAAGCTTTCTTT. The encoded protein is CASSTGTPGEAFF.

The chain is built from TRBV7-9 and TRBJ2-3, with D tentatively TRBD1 (6 bases). Trimming took 5 bases from V and 4 from J, leaving 16 bases between them. The CDR3 has 15 amino acids. Germline lookup yields CDR1 SEHNR and CDR2 FQNEAQ (reference sequence). The CDR3 nucleotides are TGTGCCAGCAGCCAGGCGCCCGAGGGGGCAGATACGCAGTATTTT. Translating it yields CASSQAPEGADTQYF.

The J gene is TRBJ2-5, the V gene TRBV10-3; D unresolved. CDR3 size: 13 residues. Between the trimmed V and J ends, which lost 0 bases and 4 bases, there was a span of 6 bases. Germline CDR1 and CDR2: ENHRY and SYGVKD. The DNA for the CDR3 is TGTGCCATCAGTGAGTCTGGGGTAGAGACCCAGTACTTC. Its translation: CAISESGVETQYF.

This clone was seen a few times. The rearrangement uses TRBV6-7 and TRBJ2-7; no clear D. TRBV6-7 belongs to the ORF category, with a function that is uncertain. This CDR3 has 14 residues. V shed 6 bases and J shed 2 bases, with 14 bases lying between them. The CDR3, as DNA: TGTGCCAGCAGGCCCCGGGCCATAGCCTACGAGCAGTACTTC. Its protein product is CASRPRAIAYEQYF.

The chain employs TRBV7-2 and TRBJ2-3; tentative D call: TRBD2 (5 bases). CDR1 is SGHTA, CDR2 FQGNSA, per germline. The CDR3 length is 14 residues. The V end was cut by 5 bases, the J end by 5 bases, with 14 bases between. CDR3 bases: TGTGCCAGCAGCCCCACTAGAAATGTAGATACGCAGTATTTT. This codes for CASSPTRNVDTQYF.

This clone was found a few times. The chain is built from TRBV21-1 and TRBJ2-5; TRBD1 was called by the table and not checked on the DNA. TRBV21-1 is a recognized pseudogene. This CDR3 contains 15 residues. Here the CDR3 DNA reads TGTGCCAGCAGCAATCAGACAGGGCAACAAGAGACCCAGTACTTC. Residues: CASSNQTGQQETQYF.

V is TRBV9 and J is TRBJ1-2; D uncertain. The CDR3 totals 14 residues. Trimming shortened V by 1 base and J by 1 base, and 8 bases separated the two germline ends. Per germline, CDR1 SGDLS and CDR2 YYNGEE. The CDR3 is CASSVNSFNYGYTF. In DNA, the CDR3 is TGTGCCAGCAGCGTAAACAGCTTTAACTATGGCTACACCTTC.

This clone was found a few times. The rearrangement joins TRBV7-6 to TRBJ2-1; D tentatively reads TRBD1 or TRBD2 (7 bases each). Germline CDR1 SGHVS, CDR2 FNYEAQ. Between the trimmed V and J ends, which lost 6 bases and 5 bases, there was a span of 20 bases. The CDR3 covers 16 residues. CDR3 sequence reads: CASSSREGQPDNEQFF. Written as DNA, the CDR3 is TGTGCCAGCAGTTCTAGGGAGGGACAGCCGGACAATGAGCAGTTCTTC.

This clone was observed a handful of times. The rearrangement uses TRBV21-1 and TRBJ2-7; the D call TRBD2 from the table was never checked on the DNA. TRBV21-1 is marked as a pseudogene. The CDR3 runs to 14 residues. CDR3 DNA: TGTGCCAGCGGTCGACTAGCGGGATCCTACGAGCAGTACGTC. Translation: CASGRLAGSYEQYV.

This clone was counted between two and nine times. The V and J genes are TRBV5-4 and TRBJ2-5; 12 bases fit TRBD2. The CDR3 is 14 residues long. V was clipped by 5 bases and J by 4 bases; unmatched bases: 3. Looked up from germline, CDR1 is SGHNT and CDR2 is YYREEE (reference sequence). Here the CDR3 DNA reads TGTGCCAGCAGGGCTAGCGGGGGGGCAGAGACCCAGTACTTC. Amino acids: CASRASGGAETQYF.

This clone was seen only a few times. The J gene is TRBJ1-1, the V gene TRBV5-1; perhaps TRBD1 as D (6 bases). Germline V gene sequence: CDR1 SGHRS, CDR2 YFSETQ. The V end was cut by 5 bases, the J end by 0 bases, with 11 bases between. This CDR3 spans 14 amino acids. CDR3 sequence: CASRLDSLNTEAFF. CDR3 DNA sequence: TGCGCCAGCAGGCTGGACAGTCTGAACACTGAAGCTTTCTTT.

The V gene is TRBV5-1, the J gene TRBJ2-5, with 7 positions matching TRBD2. Germline V gives CDR1 SGHRS, CDR2 YFSETQ. After removal of 6 bases from V and 5 bases from J, the junction contained 7 bases not matched to a gene. This CDR3 region has 13 residues. DNA for the CDR3: TGCGCCAGCACTACTCTCGGGGGGGAGACCCAGTACTTC. It encodes CASTTLGGETQYF.

This chain connects TRBV12-5 to TRBJ2-7; D unclear. This CDR3 contains 13 residues. The V gene lost 0 bases and the J gene lost 3 bases, with 6 bases spanning the gap. Germline loops: CDR1 LGHNT, CDR2 FRNRAP. This chain's CDR3 is CASGLVLSYEQYF. DNA of the CDR3: TGTGCTAGTGGTTTGGTACTTAGCTACGAGCAGTACTTC.

This clone turned up a few times. The chain combines TRBV28 with TRBJ2-7; D unresolved. Germline lookup yields CDR1 MDHEN and CDR2 SYDVKM. V gave up 3 bases and J gave up 6 bases, with 3 bases separating them. The CDR3 contains 10 residues. The CDR3 DNA reads as TGTGCCAGCAGTTTCGGCGAGCAGTACTTC. Amino acids: CASSFGEQYF. Complete variable domain (other parts from reference TRBV28 and TRBJ2-7): DVKVTQSSRYLVKRTGEKVFLECVQDMDHENMFWYRQDPGLGLRLIYFSYDVKMKEKGDIPEGYSVSREKKERFSLILESASTNQTSMYLCASSFGEQYFGPGTRLTVT.

The rearrangement links TRBV7-9 to TRBJ2-7; D gene unclear. The CDR3 has 13 residues. Germline V gene sequence: CDR1 SEHNR, CDR2 FQNEAQ (reference sequence). The V end was cut by 1 base, the J end by 7 bases, with 11 bases between. CDR3 region: CASSLEIGLEQYF. The CDR3 bases are TGTGCCAGCAGCTTAGAGATCGGGCTAGAGCAGTACTTC.

The chain joins TRBV7-8 to TRBJ2-2; D gene ambiguous. The CDR3 covers 16 residues. V dropped 5 bases and J dropped 2 bases, with 15 bases sitting between them. Looked up from germline, CDR1 is SGHVS and CDR2 is FQNEAQ. This CDR3 is CASSPKRIYNTGELFF. The CDR3 DNA follows: TGTGCCAGCAGCCCTAAACGGATATATAACACCGGGGAGCTGTTTTTT.

CDR3 in amino acids: CASSQEGQAEKLFF. The DNA of the CDR3 is TGTGCCAGCAGCCAAGAAGGACAGGCGGAAAAACTGTTTTTT. The chain links TRBV4-2 to TRBJ1-4, with TRBD1 identical over 7 bases. The V gene end was trimmed by 0 bases and the J gene end by 8 bases; junction bases not matched to a gene: 3. CDR3 length equals 14 residues. Looked up from germline, CDR1 is LGHNA and CDR2 is YNFKEQ.